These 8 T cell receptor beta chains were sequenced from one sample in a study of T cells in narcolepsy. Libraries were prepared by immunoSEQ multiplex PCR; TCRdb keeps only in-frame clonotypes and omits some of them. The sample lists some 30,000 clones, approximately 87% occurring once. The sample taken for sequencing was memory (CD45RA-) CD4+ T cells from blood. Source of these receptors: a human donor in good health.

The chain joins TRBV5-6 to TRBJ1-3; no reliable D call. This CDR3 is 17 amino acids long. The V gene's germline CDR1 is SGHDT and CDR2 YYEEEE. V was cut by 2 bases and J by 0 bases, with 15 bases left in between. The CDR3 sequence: CASSFGGLSRSGNTIYF. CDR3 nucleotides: TGTGCCAGCAGCTTTGGAGGACTGTCTCGCTCTGGAAACACCATATATTTT.

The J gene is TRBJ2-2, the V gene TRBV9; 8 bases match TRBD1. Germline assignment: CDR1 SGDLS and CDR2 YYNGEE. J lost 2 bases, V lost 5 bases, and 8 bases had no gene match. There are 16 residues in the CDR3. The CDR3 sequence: CASSHRQGFNTGELFF. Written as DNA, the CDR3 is TGTGCCAGCAGTCACCGACAGGGGTTTAACACCGGGGAGCTGTTTTTT. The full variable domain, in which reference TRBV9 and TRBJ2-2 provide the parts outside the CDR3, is DSGVTQTPKHLITATGQRVTLRCSPRSGDLSVYWYQQSLDQGLQFLIQYYNGEERAKGNILERFSAQQFPDLHSELNLSSLELGDSALYFCASSHRQGFNTGELFFGEGSRLTVL.

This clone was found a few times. CDR3 region: CACKGASGANVLTF. For the CDR3, the DNA is TGTGCCTGCAAGGGGGCGTCCGGGGCCAACGTCCTGACTTTC. The genes are TRBV30 and TRBJ2-6; 7 nucleotides agree with TRBD1. The germline V gene has CDR1 GTSNPN and CDR2 SVGIG (reference sequence). The CDR3 sequence is 14 residues long. V gave up 6 bases and J gave up 4 bases; unmatched junction bases: 6.

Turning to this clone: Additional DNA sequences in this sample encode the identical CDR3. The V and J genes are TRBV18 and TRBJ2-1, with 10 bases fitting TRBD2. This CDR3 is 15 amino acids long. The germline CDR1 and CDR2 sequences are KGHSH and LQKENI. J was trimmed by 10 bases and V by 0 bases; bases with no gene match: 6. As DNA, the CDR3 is TGTGCCAGCTCACCACCGCCTAGCGGGAGAGGGGAGCAGTTCTTC. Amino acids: CASSPPPSGRGEQFF.

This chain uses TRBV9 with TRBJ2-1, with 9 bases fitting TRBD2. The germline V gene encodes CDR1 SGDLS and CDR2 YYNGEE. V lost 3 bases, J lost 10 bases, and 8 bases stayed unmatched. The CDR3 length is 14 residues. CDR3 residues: CASSAHSGSDEQFF. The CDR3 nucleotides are TGTGCCAGCAGCGCTCATAGCGGGAGTGACGAGCAGTTCTTC.

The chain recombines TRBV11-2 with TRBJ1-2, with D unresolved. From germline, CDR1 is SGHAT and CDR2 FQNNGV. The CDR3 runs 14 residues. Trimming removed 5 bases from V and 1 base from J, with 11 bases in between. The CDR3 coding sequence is TGTGCCAGCAGCCAAGACAATTTTAACTATGGCTACACCTTC. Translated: CASSQDNFNYGYTF.

CDR3 in DNA: TGTGCCAGCAGTTCCTTGAAGGAGGGCCGGATGTACGAGCAGTACTTC. It is translated as CASSSLKEGRMYEQYF. The chain carries TRBV28 and TRBJ2-7; D is perhaps TRBD2 (6 bases). Trimming shortened V by 4 bases and J by 4 bases, and 20 bases separated the two germline ends. In germline, CDR1 is MDHEN, CDR2 SYDVKM. The CDR3 loop spans 16 amino acids.

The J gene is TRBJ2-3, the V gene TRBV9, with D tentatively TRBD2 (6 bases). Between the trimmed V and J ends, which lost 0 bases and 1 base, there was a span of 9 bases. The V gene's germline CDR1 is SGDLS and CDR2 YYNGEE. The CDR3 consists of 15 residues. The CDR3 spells CASSVAGLGTDTQYF. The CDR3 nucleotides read TGTGCCAGCAGCGTAGCGGGACTGGGCACAGATACGCAGTATTTT.